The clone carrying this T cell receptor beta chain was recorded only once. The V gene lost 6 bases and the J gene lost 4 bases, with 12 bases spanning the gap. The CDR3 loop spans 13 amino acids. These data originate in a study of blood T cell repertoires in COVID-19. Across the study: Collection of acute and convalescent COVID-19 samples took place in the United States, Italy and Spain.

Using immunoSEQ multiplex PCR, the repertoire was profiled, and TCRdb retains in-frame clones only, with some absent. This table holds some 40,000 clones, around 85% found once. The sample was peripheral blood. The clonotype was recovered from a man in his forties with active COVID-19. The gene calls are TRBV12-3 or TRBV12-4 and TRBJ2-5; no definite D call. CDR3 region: CASSPELGETQYF. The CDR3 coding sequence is TGTGCCAGCAGCCCGGAGTTAGGAGAGACCCAGTACTTC.